One sample yielded the 2 T cell receptor beta chains listed below, sequenced in a study of cytomegalovirus exposure and HLA in healthy donors (dated by TCRdb to 2016 to 2017). Library creation used the immunoSEQ multiplex PCR assay. For the multiplex PCR, a mixture combining 60 forward primers for TCR Vbeta segments and 13 reverse primers for TCR Jbeta segments was used. This is the immuneACCESS table as TCRdb keeps it, with only in-frame sequences that have V and J called. A part of the clones is gone; compared with another copy, unresolved V genes explain less than half, and the rest is unexplained. Present in this sample are 120,000 or so clones, 65% to 85% of which were seen just once. The top ten clones comprise roughly 4% of the sample. Material: PBMCs. The source is a man between 18 and 29 years old in good health and CMV-seropositive.

V gene TRBV11-2 combines with J gene TRBJ1-4; a possible D gene is TRBD1 (6 bases). Germline V gene sequence: CDR1 SGHAT, CDR2 FQNNGV. Trimming took off 5 bases at V and 10 bases at J, with 23 bases between the two ends. The CDR3 length is 16 residues. The CDR3 is CASSTPRGVGGRKLFF. The CDR3 DNA reads as TGTGCCAGCAGCACCCCTCGGGGGGTTGGGGGCAGAAAACTGTTTTTT.

The rearrangement joins TRBV9 to TRBJ1-1, with 8 bases aligning to TRBD1. Trimming cost V 0 bases and J 7 bases; bases outside gene matches: 5. The CDR3 covers 14 residues. In germline, CDR1 is SGDLS, CDR2 YYNGEE. CDR3 sequence reads: CASSVATGGIEAFF. The DNA for the CDR3 is TGTGCCAGCAGCGTAGCTACAGGGGGTATTGAAGCTTTCTTT.